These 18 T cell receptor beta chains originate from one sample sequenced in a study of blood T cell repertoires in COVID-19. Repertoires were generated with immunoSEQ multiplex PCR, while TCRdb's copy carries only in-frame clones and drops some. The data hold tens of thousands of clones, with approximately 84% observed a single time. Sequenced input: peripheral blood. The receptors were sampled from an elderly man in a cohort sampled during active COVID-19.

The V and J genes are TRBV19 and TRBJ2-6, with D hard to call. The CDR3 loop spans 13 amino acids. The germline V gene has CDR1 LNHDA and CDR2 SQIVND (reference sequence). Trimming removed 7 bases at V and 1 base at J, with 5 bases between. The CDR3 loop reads CASMRSGANVLTF. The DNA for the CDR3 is TGTGCCAGTATGCGTTCTGGGGCCAACGTCCTGACTTTC.

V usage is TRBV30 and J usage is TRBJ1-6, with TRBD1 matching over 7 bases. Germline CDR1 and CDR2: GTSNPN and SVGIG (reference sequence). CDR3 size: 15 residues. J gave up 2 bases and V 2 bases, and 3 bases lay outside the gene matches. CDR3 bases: TGTGCCTGGAGTAAGGGGGCAACCTATAATTCACCCCTCCACTTT. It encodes CAWSKGATYNSPLHF. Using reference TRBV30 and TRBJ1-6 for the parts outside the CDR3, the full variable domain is SQTIHQWPATLVQPVGSPLSLECTVEGTSNPNLYWYRQAAGRGLQLLFYSVGIGQISSEVPQNLSASRPQDRQFILSSKKLLLSDSGFYLCAWSKGATYNSPLHFGNGTRLTVT.

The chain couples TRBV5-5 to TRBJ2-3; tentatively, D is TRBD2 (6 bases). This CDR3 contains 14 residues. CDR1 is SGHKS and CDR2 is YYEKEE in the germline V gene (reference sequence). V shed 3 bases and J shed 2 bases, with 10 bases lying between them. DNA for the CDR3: TGTGCCAGCAGCTACGGGGGAACCACAGATACGCAGTATTTT. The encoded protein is CASSYGGTTDTQYF.

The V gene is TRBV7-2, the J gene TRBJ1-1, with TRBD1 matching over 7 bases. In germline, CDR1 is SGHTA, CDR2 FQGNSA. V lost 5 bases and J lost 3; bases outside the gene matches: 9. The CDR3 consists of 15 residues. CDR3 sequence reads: CASSPGPGQYTEAFF. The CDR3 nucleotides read TGTGCCAGCAGCCCGGGACCGGGACAGTACACTGAAGCTTTCTTT.

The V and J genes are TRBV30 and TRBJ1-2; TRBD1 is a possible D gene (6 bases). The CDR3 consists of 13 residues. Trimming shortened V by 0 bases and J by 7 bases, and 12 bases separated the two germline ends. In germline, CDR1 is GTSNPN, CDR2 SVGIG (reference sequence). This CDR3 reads CAWSVVGAGGYTF. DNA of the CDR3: TGTGCCTGGAGTGTAGTGGGGGCTGGTGGCTACACCTTC. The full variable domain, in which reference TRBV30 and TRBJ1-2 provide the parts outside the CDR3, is SQTIHQWPATLVQPVGSPLSLECTVEGTSNPNLYWYRQAAGRGLQLLFYSVGIGQISSEVPQNLSASRPQDRQFILSSKKLLLSDSGFYLCAWSVVGAGGYTFGSGTRLTVV.

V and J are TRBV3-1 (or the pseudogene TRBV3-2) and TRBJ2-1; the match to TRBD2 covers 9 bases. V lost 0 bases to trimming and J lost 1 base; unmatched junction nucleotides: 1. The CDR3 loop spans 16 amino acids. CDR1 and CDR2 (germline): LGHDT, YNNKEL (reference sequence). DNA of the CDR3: TGTGCCAGCAGCCAAGACCTAGCGGGGTCCTACAATGAGCAGTTCTTC. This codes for CASSQDLAGSYNEQFF.

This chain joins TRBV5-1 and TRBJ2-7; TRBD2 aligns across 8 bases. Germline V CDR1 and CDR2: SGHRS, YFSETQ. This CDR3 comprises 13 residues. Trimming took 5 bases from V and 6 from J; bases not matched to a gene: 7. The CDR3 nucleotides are TGCGCCAGCAGTTTCAAGCGGGAGTCCGAGCAGTACTTC. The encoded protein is CASSFKRESEQYF.

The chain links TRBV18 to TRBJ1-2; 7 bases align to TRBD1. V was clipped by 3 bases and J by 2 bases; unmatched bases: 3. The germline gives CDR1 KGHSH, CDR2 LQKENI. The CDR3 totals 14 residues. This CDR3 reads CASSPGQENYGYTF. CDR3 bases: TGTGCCAGCTCACCCGGACAGGAGAACTATGGCTACACCTTC.

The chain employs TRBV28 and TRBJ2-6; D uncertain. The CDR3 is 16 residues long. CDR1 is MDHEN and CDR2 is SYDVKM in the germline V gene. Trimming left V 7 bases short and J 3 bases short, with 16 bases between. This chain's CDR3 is CASKSGSLGGANVLTF. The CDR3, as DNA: TGTGCCAGCAAATCCGGGTCCCTGGGTGGGGCCAACGTCCTGACTTTC.

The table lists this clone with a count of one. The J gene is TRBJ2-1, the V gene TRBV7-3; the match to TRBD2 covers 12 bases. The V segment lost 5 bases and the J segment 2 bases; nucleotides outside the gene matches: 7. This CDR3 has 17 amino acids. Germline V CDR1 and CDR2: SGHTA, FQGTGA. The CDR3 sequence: CASSPVTSGRTYNEQFF. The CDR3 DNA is TGTGCCAGCAGCCCCGTAACTAGCGGGAGGACCTACAATGAGCAGTTCTTC. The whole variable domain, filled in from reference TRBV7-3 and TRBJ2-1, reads GAGVSQTPSNKVTEKGKYVELRCDPISGHTALYWYRQSLGQGPEFLIYFQGTGAADDSGLPNDRFFAVRPEGSVSTLKIQRTERGDSAVYLCASSPVTSGRTYNEQFFGPGTRLTVL.

The chain's CDR3 is CASSQDRGDRTEAFF. In DNA, the CDR3 is TGTGCCAGCAGCCAAGACAGGGGGGATAGAACTGAAGCTTTCTTT. The chain joins TRBV3-1 (or the pseudogene TRBV3-2) to TRBJ1-1; 7 nucleotides match TRBD1. Germline values: CDR1 LGHDT, CDR2 YNNKEL (reference sequence). V was pared by 0 bases and J by 5 bases, with 6 bases of the junction left unmatched. The length of the CDR3 is 15 residues.

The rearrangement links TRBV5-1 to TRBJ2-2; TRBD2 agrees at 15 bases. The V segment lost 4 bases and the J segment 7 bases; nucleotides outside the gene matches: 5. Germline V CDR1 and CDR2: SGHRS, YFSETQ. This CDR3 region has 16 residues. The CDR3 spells CASSPGTSGRIGELFF. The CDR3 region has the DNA TGCGCCAGCAGCCCTGGGACTAGCGGGAGGATCGGGGAGCTGTTTTTT.

CDR3: CASSLGLAGVNEQFF. The CDR3 DNA follows: TGTGCCAGCAGCCTGGGACTAGCGGGAGTGAATGAGCAGTTCTTC. This chain links TRBV7-3 with TRBJ2-1, with TRBD2 matching over 14 bases. The CDR3 extends over 15 amino acids. Germline CDR1 reads SGHTA; CDR2 reads FQGTGA. Losses at the gene ends were 5 bases for V and 7 bases for J; bases not matched to a gene: 4.

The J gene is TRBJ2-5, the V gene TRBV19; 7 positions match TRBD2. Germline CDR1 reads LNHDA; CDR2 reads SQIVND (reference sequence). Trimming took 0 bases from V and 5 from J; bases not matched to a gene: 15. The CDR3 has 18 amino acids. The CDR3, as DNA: TGTGCCAGTAGTATAGATCTGTTTTATATAGCGGGTGGTGAGACCCAGTACTTC. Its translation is CASSIDLFYIAGGETQYF.

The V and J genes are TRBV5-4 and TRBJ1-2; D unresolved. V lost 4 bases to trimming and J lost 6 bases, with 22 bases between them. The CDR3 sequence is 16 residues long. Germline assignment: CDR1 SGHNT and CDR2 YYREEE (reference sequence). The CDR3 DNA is TGTGCCAGCAGCGGTGAGAGGTCTAATTATCGGGATGGCTACACCTTC. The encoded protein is CASSGERSNYRDGYTF.

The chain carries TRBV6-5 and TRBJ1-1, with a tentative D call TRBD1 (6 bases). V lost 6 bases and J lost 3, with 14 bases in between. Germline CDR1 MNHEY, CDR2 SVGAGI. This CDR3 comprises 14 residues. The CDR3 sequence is CASRATGLDTEAFF. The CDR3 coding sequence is TGTGCCAGCAGAGCTACAGGGTTAGACACTGAAGCTTTCTTT.

The CDR3 protein is CASSIGGNSYEQYF. The CDR3 DNA follows: TGTGCCAGTAGTATTGGAGGGAACTCCTACGAGCAGTACTTC. The chain has TRBV19 and TRBJ2-7, with D perhaps TRBD2 (6 bases). Trimming left V 3 bases short and J 0 bases short, with 9 bases between. Germline assignment: CDR1 LNHDA and CDR2 SQIVND (reference sequence). The CDR3 length is 14 residues.

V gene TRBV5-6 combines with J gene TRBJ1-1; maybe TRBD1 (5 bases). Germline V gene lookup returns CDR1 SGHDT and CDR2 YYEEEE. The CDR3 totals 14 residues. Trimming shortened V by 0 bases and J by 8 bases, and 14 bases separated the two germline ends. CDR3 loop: CASSLVMTVTEAFF. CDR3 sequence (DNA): TGTGCCAGCAGCTTGGTTATGACAGTGACCGAAGCTTTCTTT.